This T cell receptor beta chain derives from a study of blood T cell repertoires in COVID-19. Study overall: Spain, Italy and the United States supplied samples that represented acute and convalescent COVID-19. Sample material is recorded as cDNA or gDNA derived from T cells, B-cell-depleted T cells, or PBMCs.

Per the original methods: Amplification from reference gene primers served as the basis for estimated nucleated cell counts. Only in-frame clones appear in the TCRdb table, and some are missing; sequencing was by immunoSEQ multiplex PCR. That table is the source of V, J and clone size, and D and trimming were worked out from the DNA. Found here are roughly 50,000 clones, around 80% of them singletons; the top ten hold about 3%. The CDR3 consists of 17 residues. V dropped 0 bases and J dropped 1; count of bases not matched to a gene: 6. In germline, CDR1 is SGHRS, CDR2 YFSETQ. The sequencing input was peripheral blood. This sequence joins TRBV5-1 and TRBJ2-7; 11 bases are a match to TRBD2. The sequence was collected from a man aged 45-65 years with acute or convalescent COVID-19. The chain's CDR3 is CASSLVLAGGNSYEQYF. As DNA, the CDR3 is TGCGCCAGCAGCTTGGTTCTAGCGGGAGGTAATTCCTACGAGCAGTACTTC.